Listed below are T cell receptor beta chains from one sample, sequenced in a study of T cell repertoires in cytomegalovirus infection. TCRdb re-analysed the reads in MiXCR, keeping a single row per CDR3 protein. The table has hundreds of thousands of distinct CDR3 sequences, about 31% seen once. Their antigens are not known. Sequencing used cultured CD8+ T cells from PBMCs, obtained from culture after CMV antigen stimulation. These receptors were obtained from a human donor in good health (CMV status not recorded). Some clones in this sample may be carry-over from other donors' samples. Both conserved end residues are part of each CDR3. The D gene is left open where the match is weak.

D gene	CDR3 length	J gene	V gene	CDR3 protein
TRBD1	15	TRBJ2-3	TRBV7-2	CASSVTGGATDTQYF
.	13	TRBJ2-1	TRBV6-6	CASTGQGYNEQFF
.	12	TRBJ2-4	TRBV6-2/TRBV6-3	CASSSDGNIQYF
.	15	TRBJ2-3	TRBV7-2	CASSFGDRTGDTQYF
.	14	TRBJ1-1	TRBV6-6	CASSNFLLNTEAFF
.	16	TRBJ2-6	TRBV7-6	CASSPTTGSGANVLTF
.	20	TRBJ1-1	TRBV24-1	CATSDLAGFGLGRGNTEAFF
.	14	TRBJ2-3	TRBV4-2	CASSQDIVADTQYF
.	14	TRBJ1-1	TRBV6-2/TRBV6-3	CASSLGHTRAEAFF
.	14	TRBJ1-5	TRBV20-1	CSAREMGTSQPQHF
.	15	TRBJ1-1	TRBV5-1	CASSLGPTGGTEAFF
.	15	TRBJ2-7	TRBV6-1	CASTSPNGFLYEQYF
TRBD2	18	TRBJ2-5	TRBV7-8	CASSFYQGTSRRQETQYF
.	12	TRBJ1-6	TRBV19	CASSIAGTPLHF
.	14	TRBJ2-7	TRBV10-3	CAISAGVQAVEQYF
TRBD1	15	TRBJ2-5	TRBV7-9	CASSFLGQGGETQYF
TRBD1	13	TRBJ1-2	TRBV5-4	CASSIDRGYGYTF
TRBD2	16	TRBJ2-1	TRBV4-1	CASSQEGTSGGNEQFF
TRBD1	15	TRBJ1-2	TRBV4-3	CASSLILRDRDGYTF
TRBD2	16	TRBJ2-5	TRBV7-9	CASSLPGLSYQETQYF